This TCR beta chain was observed in a study of cytomegalovirus exposure and HLA in healthy donors. Looking at the study overall: Early released data had tens of millions of unique TCRs, all coming from HLA-typed donors.

Sampled while nominally healthy, donors likely had unrecorded immune exposures. Germline V lookup: CDR1 MNHNS, CDR2 SASEGT. The CDR3 length is 14 residues. The ends were cut back, 6 bases at V and 0 bases at J, with 11 bases in the middle. The primer mix had 60 Vbeta and 13 Jbeta primers. Data came from immunoSEQ multiplex PCR; TCRdb stores just in-frame clones and leaves some out. This sample has 150,000 to 200,000 clones, with 70% to 85% found just once. This TCR was recovered from a human donor in good health. Sequencing was performed on PBMCs. This chain uses TRBV6-1 with TRBJ1-1; perhaps TRBD1 as D (6 bases). CDR3 amino acids: CASSQGNMNTEAFF. The CDR3 coding sequence is TGTGCCAGCAGCCAGGGGAACATGAACACTGAAGCTTTCTTT.